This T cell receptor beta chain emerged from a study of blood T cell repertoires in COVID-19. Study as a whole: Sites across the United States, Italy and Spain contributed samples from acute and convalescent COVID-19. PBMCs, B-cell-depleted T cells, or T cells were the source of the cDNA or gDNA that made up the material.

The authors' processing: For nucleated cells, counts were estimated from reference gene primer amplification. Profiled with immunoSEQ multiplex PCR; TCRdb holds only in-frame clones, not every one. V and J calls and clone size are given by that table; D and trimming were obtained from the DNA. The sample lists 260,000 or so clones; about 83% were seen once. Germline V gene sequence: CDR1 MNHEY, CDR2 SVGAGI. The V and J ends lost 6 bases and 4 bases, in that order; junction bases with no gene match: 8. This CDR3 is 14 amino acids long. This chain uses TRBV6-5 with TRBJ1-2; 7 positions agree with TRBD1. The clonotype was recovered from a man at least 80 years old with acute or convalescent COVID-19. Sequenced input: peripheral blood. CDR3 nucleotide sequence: TGTGCCAGCAGGCCGGGACAGCCGACCTATGGCTACACCTTC. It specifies CASRPGQPTYGYTF.